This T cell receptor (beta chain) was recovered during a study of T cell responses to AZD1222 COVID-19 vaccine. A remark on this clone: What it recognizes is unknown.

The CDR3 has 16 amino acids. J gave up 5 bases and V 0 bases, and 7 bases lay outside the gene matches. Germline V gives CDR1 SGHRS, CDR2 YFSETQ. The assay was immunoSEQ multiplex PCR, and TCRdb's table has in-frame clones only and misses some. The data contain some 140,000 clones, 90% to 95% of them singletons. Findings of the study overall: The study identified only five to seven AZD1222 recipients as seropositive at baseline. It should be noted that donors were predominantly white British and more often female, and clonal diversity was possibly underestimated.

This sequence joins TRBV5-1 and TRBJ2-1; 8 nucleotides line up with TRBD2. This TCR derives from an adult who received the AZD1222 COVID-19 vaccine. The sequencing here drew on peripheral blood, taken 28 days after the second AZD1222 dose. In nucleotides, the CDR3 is TGCGCCAGCAGCTTGGCCACGGGGGGGACCCACAATGAGCAGTTCTTC. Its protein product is CASSLATGGTHNEQFF.